A selection of T cell receptor beta chains follows, all from one sample in a study of control samples from healthy donors and cancer patients. The table came from immunoSEQ multiplex PCR; TCRdb's copy has only in-frame clones and leaves some out. Found here are fewer than 200,000 clones, 88% of them singletons; the top ten hold nearly 5%. Material for sequencing was blood. These TCRs come from a woman in her 30s in good health. Both conserved end residues are part of each CDR3. The order of the fields is J gene, V gene, clone size, CDR3 length, D gene, CDR3 DNA, CDR3 protein. D genes are given only for firm matches. Rows give clone size only sometimes, using once, few, many, or a class for an expanded clone.

TRBJ2-6 | TRBV19 | NA | 18 | NA | TGTGCCAGTAGTATAGTGGGGGGACTCCGCTCTGGGGCCAACGTCCTGACTTTC | CASSIVGGLRSGANVLTF
TRBJ2-3 | TRBV15 | NA | 12 | NA | TGTGCCACCAGCAGGCCGTGGGATACGCAGTATTTT | CATSRPWDTQYF
TRBJ1-6 | TRBV19 | NA | 17 | TRBD1 | TGTGCCAGTAGTATTCAGGGGGCCAGGACCGTAAATTCACCCCTCCACTTT | CASSIQGARTVNSPLHF
TRBJ2-1 | TRBV6-6 | NA | 13 | NA | TGTGCCAGCAGCCCCGTGGTTATCGGTGAGCAGTTCTTC | CASSPVVIGEQFF
TRBJ1-5 | TRBV23-1 | NA | 13 | NA | TGCGCCAGCAGTCATCCGGGCAATCAGCCCCAGCATTTT | CASSHPGNQPQHF
TRBJ1-3 | TRBV28 | NA | 15 | NA | TGTGCCAGCTGCCCCTCCAGGAGCGCTGGAAACACCATATATTTT | CASCPSRSAGNTIYF
TRBJ1-4 | TRBV19 | NA | 14 | TRBD1 | TGTGCCAGCCAAACAGGGGGATCTAATGAAAAACTGTTTTTT | CASQTGGSNEKLFF
TRBJ1-3 | TRBV6-5 | NA | 16 | NA | TGTGCCAGCAGTTACGGGGCAGGGAGCTCTGGAAACACCATATATTTT | CASSYGAGSSGNTIYF
TRBJ2-4 | TRBV24-1 | NA | 12 | NA | TGTGCCACCAGTGACGGGTGGGGCATTCAGTACTTC | CATSDGWGIQYF
TRBJ1-2 | TRBV9 | NA | 16 | TRBD1 | TGTGCCAGCAGCCCCCCTTCCGGGACAGGGGTCTATGGCTACACCTTC | CASSPPSGTGVYGYTF
TRBJ2-7 | TRBV6-6 | NA | 15 | NA | TGTGCCAGCAGTTACTCTGGGACTGGTGATTACGAGCAGTACTTC | CASSYSGTGDYEQYF
TRBJ1-1 | TRBV5-4 | NA | 15 | NA | TGTGCCAGCAGCGGGGACCCAGGAAAAGGAGACGGGGCTTTCTTT | CASSGDPGKGDGAFF
TRBJ1-3 | TRBV3-1/TRBV3-2 | NA | 15 | NA | TGTGCCAGCAGCCAAGAGACGGGCGGCGGAAACACCATATATTTT | CASSQETGGGNTIYF
TRBJ1-1 | TRBV4-2 | NA | 13 | NA | TGTGCCAGCAGCCAAGATATTAGGACTGAAGCTTTCTTT | CASSQDIRTEAFF
TRBJ2-2 | TRBV5-1 | NA | 17 | TRBD2 | TGCGCCAGCAGCTTGGGTCGGACTAGCGGGGGGGCCGGGGAGCTGTTTTTT | CASSLGRTSGGAGELFF
TRBJ2-3 | TRBV7-9 | NA | 13 | NA | TGTGCCAGCAGCTTATTTCCGGGCGATACGCAGTATTTT | CASSLFPGDTQYF
TRBJ1-3 | TRBV5-1 | NA | 15 | TRBD1 | TGCGCCAGCAGCTTAAGCGGGACAGGGGAAGACACCATATATTTT | CASSLSGTGEDTIYF
TRBJ2-1 | TRBV2 | NA | 15 | NA | TGTGCCAGCAGTGAAGGGGGCAAGGCGTTGTATGAGCAGTTCTTC | CASSEGGKALYEQFF
TRBJ2-2 | TRBV19 | NA | 12 | NA | TGTGCCAGCCGGATTCTCACCGGGGAGCTGTTTTTT | CASRILTGELFF
TRBJ1-4 | TRBV2 | NA | 14 | NA | TGTGCCAGCCAGTACCGGACGGGTAATGAAAAACTGTTTTTT | CASQYRTGNEKLFF
TRBJ2-4 | TRBV9 | NA | 16 | NA | TGTGCCAGCAGCTCACATGTCGACTTAGCCAAAAACATTCAGTACTTC | CASSSHVDLAKNIQYF
TRBJ1-5 | TRBV6-6 | few | 12 | NA | TGTGCCAGCAGTGATAGCAATCAGCCCCAGCATTTT | CASSDSNQPQHF
TRBJ1-2 | TRBV6-5 | NA | 13 | NA | TGTGCCAGCGGAATCGAGGTGAACTATGGCTACACCTTC | CASGIEVNYGYTF
TRBJ1-1 | TRBV30 | NA | 14 | NA | TGTGCCTGGAGGGGTCGGTTGATGAACACTGAAGCTTTCTTT | CAWRGRLMNTEAFF
TRBJ2-3 | TRBV29-1 | NA | 13 | TRBD1 | TGCAGCGCAGACAGGGCGAGGGGAGATACGCAGTATTTT | CSADRARGDTQYF
TRBJ1-2 | TRBV6-5 | NA | 13 | NA | TGTGCCAGCAACATACAGGAAAGCTATGGCTACACCTTC | CASNIQESYGYTF
TRBJ1-1 | TRBV5-1 | NA | 10 | NA | TGCGCCCGCCTGAACACTGAAGCTTTCTTT | CARLNTEAFF
TRBJ1-6 | TRBV2 | NA | 14 | NA | TGTGCCAGCAGTCCCAGCAGGGGTGACTCACCCCTCCACTTT | CASSPSRGDSPLHF
TRBJ1-1 | TRBV11-2 | NA | 15 | NA | TGTGCCAGCAGCTCCGTAGGACGGAGGAACACTGAAGCTTTCTTT | CASSSVGRRNTEAFF
TRBJ1-1 | TRBV19 | NA | 14 | NA | TGTGCCACCACCCCGAGTTCGCTGAACACTGAAGCTTTCTTT | CATTPSSLNTEAFF
TRBJ1-1 | TRBV6-6 | once | 15 | TRBD1 | TGTGCCAGCAGTTACTCTTCGACAGGGGGCTCCCAAGCTTTCTTT | CASSYSSTGGSQAFF
TRBJ1-5 | TRBV28 | NA | 15 | TRBD1 | TGTGCCAGCAGTCCCCCGAAAGGGGGCGGTCAGCCCCAGCATTTT | CASSPPKGGGQPQHF
TRBJ1-2 | TRBV10-3 | NA | 14 | NA | TGTGCCATCAGTGAGTCGAGGTACCCGCCCGGCTACACCTTC | CAISESRYPPGYTF
TRBJ1-3 | TRBV11-2 | NA | 14 | NA | TGTGCCAGCAGCTTAGGGGGTTCTGGAAACACCATATATTTT | CASSLGGSGNTIYF
TRBJ1-4 | TRBV10-3 | NA | 16 | NA | TGTGCCATCAGTGAGGGGCGGACTGGCCGAAGTGAAAAACTGTTTTTT | CAISEGRTGRSEKLFF
TRBJ1-1 | TRBV19 | many | 12 | TRBD1 | TGTGCCAGTCAACAGGGGGCGCGAAGAGCTTTCTTT | CASQQGARRAFF
TRBJ2-5 | TRBV2 | NA | 12 | NA | TGTGCCAGTGACAGGACCCAAGAGACCCAGTACTTC | CASDRTQETQYF
TRBJ1-3 | TRBV18 | once | 16 | TRBD1 | TGTGCCAGCTCACACCGACAGGGCCCCTCTGGAAACACCATATATTTT | CASSHRQGPSGNTIYF
TRBJ1-2 | TRBV18 | NA | 14 | TRBD1 | TGTGCCAGCTCACGAACGGACAGGGCTGTAGGCTACACCTTC | CASSRTDRAVGYTF
TRBJ1-2 | TRBV18 | NA | 15 | NA | TGTGCCAGCTCACCACGCGTCGGCAGAGCTTATGGCTACACCTTC | CASSPRVGRAYGYTF
TRBJ2-3 | TRBV4-1 | NA | 16 | TRBD2 | TGCGCCAGCAGCCAAGATATAGCGGGGGGCACAGATACGCAGTATTTT | CASSQDIAGGTDTQYF
TRBJ2-7 | TRBV5-1 | NA | 17 | TRBD1 | TGCGCCAGCAGACCTGGGGGGACAGGGGGCGCGATCTACGAGCAGTACTTC | CASRPGGTGGAIYEQYF
TRBJ1-2 | TRBV10-3 | NA | 13 | NA | TGTGCCATCGGGGGGACCGGGCTAACCGGCTACACCTTC | CAIGGTGLTGYTF
TRBJ1-6 | TRBV6-5 | NA | 12 | NA | TGTGCCAGCAGTCCTCTGGGTTCACCCCTCCACTTT | CASSPLGSPLHF
TRBJ2-3 | TRBV5-1 | NA | 13 | NA | TGCGCCAGCAGCTTCGGGGGCACAGATACGCAGTATTTT | CASSFGGTDTQYF
TRBJ2-1 | TRBV6-1 | NA | 15 | TRBD2 | TGTGCCAGCAGTGAATTAGCGGGGGACTACAATGAGCAGTTCTTC | CASSELAGDYNEQFF
TRBJ2-7 | TRBV29-1 | NA | 11 | TRBD1 | TGCAGCGTCGAGACAGGGGTCGAGCAGTACTTC | CSVETGVEQYF
TRBJ1-4 | TRBV30 | NA | 11 | NA | TGTGCCTGGAGTCCCGGTGAAAAACTGTTTTTT | CAWSPGEKLFF
TRBJ1-3 | TRBV25-1 | NA | 12 | NA | TGTGCCAGCAGGGACCCAGGAAACACCATATATTTT | CASRDPGNTIYF
TRBJ2-1 | TRBV15 | NA | 13 | NA | TGTGCCACCAGCAGAGATGTTGGCAATGAGCAGTTCTTC | CATSRDVGNEQFF
TRBJ1-5 | TRBV7-9 | few | 15 | NA | TGTGCCAGCAGCTCAAATGCTGGACAGAATCAGCCCCAGCATTTT | CASSSNAGQNQPQHF
TRBJ2-1 | TRBV9 | NA | 15 | TRBD2 | TGTGCCAGCAGCTTGCGGACTAGCGGGGGAGGTGAGCAGTTCTTC | CASSLRTSGGGEQFF